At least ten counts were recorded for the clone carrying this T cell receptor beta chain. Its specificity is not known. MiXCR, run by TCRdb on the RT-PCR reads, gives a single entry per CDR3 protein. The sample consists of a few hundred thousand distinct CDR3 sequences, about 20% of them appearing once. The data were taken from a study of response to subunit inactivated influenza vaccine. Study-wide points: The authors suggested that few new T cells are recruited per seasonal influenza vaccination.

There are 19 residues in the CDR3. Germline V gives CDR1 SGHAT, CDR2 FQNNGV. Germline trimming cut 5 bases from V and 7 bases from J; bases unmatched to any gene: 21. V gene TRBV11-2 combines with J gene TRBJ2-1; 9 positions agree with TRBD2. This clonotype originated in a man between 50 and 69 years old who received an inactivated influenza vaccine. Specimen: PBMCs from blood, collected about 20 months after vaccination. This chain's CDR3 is CASSTQIAGAVERLNEQFF. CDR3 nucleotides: TGTGCCAGCAGCACCCAAATAGCGGGAGCGGTTGAGAGGCTAAATGAGCAGTTCTTC. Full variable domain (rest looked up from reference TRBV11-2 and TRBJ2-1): EAGVAQSPRYKIIEKRQSVAFWCNPISGHATLYWYQQILGQGPKLLIQFQNNGVVDDSQLPKDRFSAERLKGVDSTLKIQPAKLEDSAVYLCASSTQIAGAVERLNEQFFGPGTRLTVL.